These 5 T cell receptor beta chains were all obtained from the same sample, sequenced in a study of blood T cell repertoires in COVID-19. Here immunoSEQ multiplex PCR was the method, and the copy in TCRdb shows in-frame clones only, minus some. The sample shows approximately 280,000 clones, 70% to 90% of them seen only once. The sequenced sample was peripheral blood. Receptor source: a woman in her thirties who had recovered from COVID-19.

In this sample, this clone turned up once. V and J are TRBV24-1 and TRBJ1-1, with D possibly TRBD1 on 6 matching bases. This CDR3 has 14 amino acids. Between the trimmed V and J ends, which lost 2 bases and 9 bases, there was a span of 15 bases. Per germline, CDR1 KGHDR and CDR2 SFDVKD. CDR3 sequence: CATSDSLSGTKAFF. The CDR3 bases are TGTGCCACCAGTGATTCGCTCTCCGGGACAAAAGCTTTCTTT.

J is TRBJ1-3 and V is TRBV28; D remains unclear. The CDR3 length is 16 residues. Germline-derived CDR1 and CDR2 are MDHEN and SYDVKM. Trimming cost V 2 bases and J 0 bases, with 11 bases left between them. CDR3 nucleotide sequence: TGTGCCAGCAGTTTAAGTGGCGGCTTCTCTGGAAACACCATATATTTT. This encodes CASSLSGGFSGNTIYF.

The chain uses TRBV29-1 and TRBJ1-5; weak D call: TRBD1 (6 bases). Germline V gene data show CDR1 as SQVTM and CDR2 as ANQGSEA. The CDR3 covers 13 residues. Trimming shortened V by 6 bases and J by 9 bases, and 18 bases separated the two germline ends. The CDR3 DNA follows: TGCAGCGTCAGGGACACTCTAAGGGGGCCCCAGCATTTT. Amino acid sequence: CSVRDTLRGPQHF.

This clone was detected once. This rearrangement joins TRBV18 to TRBJ1-2; D uncertain. Germline-derived CDR1 and CDR2 are KGHSH and LQKENI. The CDR3 spans 14 residues. Trimming left V 3 bases short and J 5 bases short, with 13 bases between. CDR3 residues: CASSPLTERYGYTF. CDR3 sequence (DNA): TGTGCCAGCTCACCTTTGACCGAGCGGTATGGCTACACCTTC.

The chain carries TRBV14 and TRBJ2-3; D may be TRBD2 (5 bases). Trimming cost V 2 bases and J 2 bases, with 14 bases left between them. CDR1 is SGHDN and CDR2 is FVKESK in the germline V gene. This CDR3 is built from 16 residues. The CDR3 spells CASSQRKRLNTDTQYF. In DNA, the CDR3 is TGTGCCAGCAGCCAAAGGAAGCGGTTGAACACAGATACGCAGTATTTT.